This T cell receptor beta chain was found in a study of blood T cell repertoires in COVID-19. Study background: Acute and convalescent COVID-19 specimens originated in the United States, Italy and Spain. The cDNA or gDNA used as material had been derived from T cells, B-cell-depleted T cells, or PBMCs.

This CDR3 spans 16 amino acids. Per the germline V gene, CDR1 is MGHRA and CDR2 is YSYEKL. The junction had 9 bases not matched to a gene; V was cut back by 3 bases and J by 2 bases. Sequencing used immunoSEQ multiplex PCR; TCRdb keeps in-frame clones, though not all of them. The sample has about 180,000 clones, 89% seen once. This chain joins TRBV4-1 and TRBJ1-1, with TRBD1 matching over 7 bases. The origin of this receptor is a man aged 18-30 years who had recovered from COVID-19. Material for sequencing was peripheral blood. CDR3 residues: CASSHIRDSLNTEAFF. CDR3 DNA sequence: TGCGCCAGCAGCCACATCCGGGACAGCCTTAACACTGAAGCTTTCTTT.